The clone carrying this T cell receptor (beta chain) was counted once. Its antigen remains unknown. TCRdb keeps only in-frame clones here, not all; method: immunoSEQ multiplex PCR. Of under 45,000 clones listed, around 80% are singletons. V was shortened by 4 bases and J by 4 bases, with 10 bases between the two germline ends. The length of the CDR3 is 13 residues. Per the germline V gene, CDR1 is SNHLY and CDR2 is FYNNEI. The data are from a study of OX40 agonist ivuxolimab in advanced cancers. At the level of the study: Ivuxolimab was delivered to patients intravenously every 2 weeks at doses spanning 0.01 to 10 mg/kg.

The study's findings and limits: Among the lowest peripheral clonal expansion occurred in 0.1-3.0 mg/kg partial responders. Clonal expansion from baseline to week 6 occurred in both CD4+ and CD8+ T cells.

This chain links TRBV2 with TRBJ2-5; D call uncertain. The starting material was CD4+ or CD8+ T cells sorted from blood, obtained in a trial of the OX40 agonist ivuxolimab. This sequence originates from an adult with an advanced solid tumor such as melanoma, head and neck, liver or kidney cancer. CDR3 sequence (DNA): TGTGCCAGCAGTGTGTGGCCTGGAGAGACCCAGTACTTC. This translates into CASSVWPGETQYF.